A single sample is the source of the 19 T cell receptor beta chains below, sequenced in a study of Ad26.COV2.S vaccination and SARS-CoV-2 variants. Described treatment: 15 to 20 received Ad26.COV2.S at low or high dose, single or two shots; about five received placebo; per-sample allocation not given. Each sample was drawn 63 days after the first injection (of vaccine or placebo). Here immunoSEQ multiplex PCR was the method, and the copy in TCRdb shows in-frame clones only, minus some. The data hold 500,000 or so clones, with 75% to 90% observed a single time. Material: peripheral blood, obtained in a trial of Ad26.COV2.S vaccine versus placebo. The receptors derive from a person aged 18 to 59 who received the Ad26.COV2.S COVID-19 vaccine or a placebo.

The genes are TRBV5-1 and TRBJ2-1; no firm D call. The germline CDR1 and CDR2 sequences are SGHRS and YFSETQ. The CDR3 covers 16 residues. Trimming left V 0 bases short and J 0 bases short, with 10 bases between. CDR3 protein: CASSLVAASSYNEQFF. DNA for the CDR3: TGCGCCAGCAGCTTGGTCGCGGCCAGCTCCTACAATGAGCAGTTCTTC.

The table lists this clone with a few counts. V gene TRBV6-5 combines with J gene TRBJ2-7, with TRBD1 identical over 7 bases. Germline V gene data show CDR1 as MNHEY and CDR2 as SVGAGI. The CDR3 consists of 16 residues. V was pared by 0 bases and J by 4 bases, with 9 bases of the junction left unmatched. CDR3 nucleotides: TGTGCCAGCAGTTACTCGTACGGGACAGAGCCTTACGAGCAGTACTTC. This codes for CASSYSYGTEPYEQYF.

This clone was picked up a small number of times. For the CDR3, the DNA is TGTGCCAGCTCACCACCCTTTATGGTATCGGGAAACACCATATATTTT. It translates to CASSPPFMVSGNTIYF. The genes are TRBV18 and TRBJ1-3; D is unresolved. The V gene's germline CDR1 is KGHSH and CDR2 LQKENI. Trimming cost V 0 bases and J 4 bases, with 13 bases left between them. CDR3 length: 16 residues.

The V gene is TRBV5-5, the J gene TRBJ1-1, with D perhaps matching TRBD1 (5 bases). Germline V gene data show CDR1 as SGHKS and CDR2 as YYEKEE (reference sequence). This CDR3 region has 13 residues. Trimming stripped 4 bases from V and 0 bases from J, with 7 bases between. CDR3 protein: CASSKTVNTEAFF. In DNA, the CDR3 is TGTGCCAGCAGCAAGACAGTGAACACTGAAGCTTTCTTT.

This clone is a singleton in its sample. The CDR3 nucleotides read TGCGCCAGCAGCTTTAGTAGGTCGGGTGAGCAGTTCTTC. As protein: CASSFSRSGEQFF. This chain connects TRBV5-1 to TRBJ2-1; no clear D. The ends were cut back, 2 bases at V and 9 bases at J, with 12 bases in the middle. In germline, CDR1 is SGHRS, CDR2 YFSETQ. CDR3 length: 13 residues.

The V and J genes are TRBV19 and TRBJ2-1; D assignment may be TRBD1 or TRBD2 (5 bases each). The germline V gene has CDR1 LNHDA and CDR2 SQIVND (reference sequence). V dropped 3 bases and J dropped 5 bases, with 14 bases sitting between them. This CDR3 comprises 15 residues. The CDR3 is CASSIQRGPNNEQFF. DNA for the CDR3: TGTGCCAGTAGTATCCAGAGGGGACCGAACAATGAGCAGTTCTTC. The variable domain in full, completed from reference TRBV19 and TRBJ2-1, reads DGGITQSPKYLFRKEGQNVTLSCEQNLNHDAMYWYRQDPGQGLRLIYYSQIVNDFQKGDIAEGYSVSREKKESFPLTVTSAQKNPTAFYLCASSIQRGPNNEQFFGPGTRLTVL.

The chain has TRBV14 and TRBJ2-3; 9 bases map to TRBD2. Germline-derived CDR1 and CDR2 are SGHDN and FVKESK. The CDR3 length is 20 residues. Trimming removed 2 bases from V and 0 bases from J; junction bases left unmatched: 15. CDR3 amino acids: CASSQWRGSAAGGSTDTQYF. Here the CDR3 DNA reads TGTGCCAGCAGCCAATGGAGGGGGTCCGCAGCGGGAGGTAGCACAGATACGCAGTATTTT.

This clone occurred many times. This chain joins TRBV9 and TRBJ2-7; D gene unclear. Per germline, CDR1 SGDLS and CDR2 YYNGEE. The germline V and J ends were trimmed by 0 bases and 3 bases, with 10 bases remaining between them. The CDR3 length is 14 residues. DNA for the CDR3: TGTGCCAGCAGCGTAGGGACGGACGGCTACGAGCAGTACTTC. Its protein product is CASSVGTDGYEQYF.

The chain has TRBV11-3 and TRBJ2-5; D may be TRBD1 (6 bases). From germline, CDR1 is SGHNT and CDR2 YENEEA. The CDR3 extends over 13 amino acids. Trimming stripped 6 bases from V and 4 bases from J, with 12 bases between. As DNA, the CDR3 is TGTGCCAGCAGTAACAGGGATTTAGAGACCCAGTACTTC. Residues: CASSNRDLETQYF.

The V call is TRBV7-8, the J call TRBJ1-3; D remains unclear. The V end lost 2 bases, the J end lost 2 bases, and 10 bases lay between the germline ends. CDR1 and CDR2 (germline): SGHVS, FQNEAQ. The length of the CDR3 is 15 residues. CDR3 loop: CASSLLQWTGNTIYF. CDR3 sequence (DNA): TGTGCCAGCAGCTTATTACAGTGGACTGGAAACACCATATATTTT.

V is TRBV9 and J is TRBJ1-1; 8 bases match TRBD1. Trimming removed 4 bases from V and 1 base from J; junction bases left unmatched: 3. The CDR3 length is 14 residues. The V gene's germline CDR1 is SGDLS and CDR2 YYNGEE. For the CDR3, the DNA is TGTGCCAGCAGCCGCGGACAGGGGAACACTGAAGCTTTCTTT. This codes for CASSRGQGNTEAFF.

The V gene is TRBV15, the J gene TRBJ1-1, with 10 bases identical to TRBD1. Per germline, CDR1 LNHNV and CDR2 YYDKDF (reference sequence). The CDR3 is 13 residues long. The ends lost 4 bases at V and 10 bases at J; junction bases unmatched: 6. CDR3 amino acids: CATSTDRGNRAFF. The CDR3 DNA reads as TGTGCCACCAGCACGGACAGGGGGAACAGAGCTTTCTTT.

In this sample, this clone turned up once. J is TRBJ1-1 and V is TRBV29-1; D unclear. CDR3 length: 11 amino acids. The germline gives CDR1 SQVTM, CDR2 ANQGSEA. With 5 bases removed from V and 10 bases from J, the gap between germline ends came to 14 bases. CDR3 DNA: TGCAGCGTTATCCCCTCGGAGGGAGCTTTCTTT. Amino acids: CSVIPSEGAFF.

This chain uses TRBV7-6 with TRBJ1-1, with D possibly TRBD1 on 6 matching bases. V gave up 6 bases and J gave up 6 bases, with 11 bases separating them. This CDR3 has 12 amino acids. Germline V gene data show CDR1 as SGHVS and CDR2 as FNYEAQ. In DNA form, the CDR3 reads TGTGCCAGCAGAGGGGGGGGAGCTGAAGCTTTCTTT. Translating it yields CASRGGGAEAFF.

The V gene is TRBV5-6, the J gene TRBJ2-1, with 7 bases matching TRBD2. Germline V gene data show CDR1 as SGHDT and CDR2 as YYEEEE. The J segment lost 6 bases and the V segment lost 5 bases, leaving 11 bases of the junction unmatched. CDR3 length equals 15 residues. CDR3 DNA: TGTGCCAGCAGGCCTGTGGGAGGGTCGGTCAATGAGCAGTTCTTC. It specifies CASRPVGGSVNEQFF. The full variable domain, rest sourced from reference TRBV5-6 and TRBJ2-1, is DAGVTQSPTHLIKTRGQQVTLRCSPKSGHDTVSWYQQALGQGPQFIFQYYEEEERQRGNFPDRFSGHQFPNYSSELNVNALLLGDSALYLCASRPVGGSVNEQFFGPGTRLTVL.

The chain uses TRBV18 and TRBJ1-3, with 7 bases identical to TRBD1. Trimming removed 3 bases from V and 4 bases from J; junction bases left unmatched: 6. The germline gives CDR1 KGHSH, CDR2 LQKENI. The CDR3 runs 15 residues. As DNA, the CDR3 is TGTGCCAGCTCACCGTTGACAGGGCGAGGAAACACCATATATTTT. As protein: CASSPLTGRGNTIYF.

The V gene is TRBV5-1, the J gene TRBJ1-4; D unclear. V was pared by 4 bases and J by 8 bases, with 15 bases between. The CDR3 has 14 amino acids. Germline CDR1 is SGHRS and CDR2 is YFSETQ. CDR3 DNA: TGCGCCAGCAGCGTCTCCCAGGAAGGAGAAAAACTGTTTTTT. It yields the protein CASSVSQEGEKLFF.

The chain links TRBV27 to TRBJ2-4; D possibly corresponds to TRBD1 (6 bases). V lost 4 bases and J lost 5, with 15 bases in between. CDR1 is MNHEY and CDR2 is SMNVEV in the germline V gene (reference sequence). The CDR3 covers 15 residues. CDR3: CASSSFAGVQNIQYF. The CDR3 region has the DNA TGTGCCAGCAGTTCCTTCGCAGGGGTGCAAAACATTCAGTACTTC.

This sequence joins TRBV6-5 and TRBJ1-2; 7 bases are a match to TRBD1. CDR3 length: 13 residues. The germline V gene has CDR1 MNHEY and CDR2 SVGAGI. V dropped 6 bases and J dropped 7; count of bases not matched to a gene: 8. The DNA of the CDR3 is TGTGCCAGCAGCCTAACAGGGGCGTTTGGCTACACCTTC. This codes for CASSLTGAFGYTF.